This entry lists 27 T cell receptor beta chains sequenced from one sample in a study of regulatory T cells in long-lasting Graves disease. For TCR beta, libraries came from iRepertoire HTBI primers and Arm-PCR of CDR3 regions. TCRdb fed the multiplex PCR reads into MiXCR, producing one record per CDR3 protein. Of 400,000 to 600,000 distinct CDR3 sequences listed, roughly 21% were seen once; the top ten hold roughly 7.7%. This sample's time point: persistent/refractory GD, antithyroid drugs over 5 years with positive TRAb. From PBMCs, RNA was extracted and then used to make the TCR library. Sequences were derived from peripheral blood mononuclear cells (PBMCs), sampled when the disease was refractory, from a patient treated with antithyroid drugs. The source of these receptors is a female donor with Graves disease.

This rearrangement joins TRBV2 to TRBJ2-1, with D possibly being TRBD1 (5 bases). Germline values: CDR1 SNHLY, CDR2 FYNNEI. CDR3 size: 13 residues. Trimming took off 4 bases at V and 6 bases at J, with 10 bases between the two ends. The CDR3 DNA reads TGTGCCAGCAGTGTGGGGCGGATCAATGAGCAGTTCTTC. This encodes CASSVGRINEQFF.

This clonotype was recorded at least ten times. The gene calls are TRBV3-1 and TRBJ1-1, with D unresolved. Germline CDR1 reads LGHDT; CDR2 reads YNNKEL (reference sequence). V was cut by 8 bases and J by 4 bases, with 11 bases left in between. The CDR3 totals 12 residues. The CDR3 sequence: CASLGSATEAFF. The CDR3 DNA sequence: TGTGCCAGCCTTGGTTCTGCCACTGAAGCTTTCTTT. Full variable domain (rest looked up from reference TRBV3-1 and TRBJ1-1): DTAVSQTPKYLVTQMGNDKSIKCEQNLGHDTMYWYKQDSKKFLKIMFSYNNKELIINETVPNRFSPKSPDKAHLNLHINSLELGDSAVYFCASLGSATEAFFGQGTRLTVV.

The chain uses TRBV5-4 and TRBJ1-1; D perhaps matches TRBD1 (6 bases). Per germline, CDR1 SGHNT and CDR2 YYREEE (reference sequence). The CDR3 contains 13 residues. The V gene lost 6 bases and the J gene lost 7 bases, with 16 bases spanning the gap. The CDR3 DNA is TGTGCCAGCACCGATTGGACAGCGGGTGAAGCTTTCTTT. Translated: CASTDWTAGEAFF. The full variable domain, its missing parts supplied by reference TRBV5-4 and TRBJ1-1, is ETGVTQSPTHLIKTRGQQVTLRCSSQSGHNTVSWYQQALGQGPQFIFQYYREEENGRGNFPPRFSGLQFPNYSSELNVNALELDDSALYLCASTDWTAGEAFFGQGTRLTVV.

Turning to this clonotype: Lacking the conserved final phenylalanine or tryptophan, this CDR3 likely reflects a read error. This chain joins TRBV28 and TRBJ1-1; possible D gene TRBD1, 6 bases. Germline V gene data show CDR1 as MDHEN and CDR2 as SYDVKM. The CDR3 is 16 amino acids. The CDR3 coding sequence is TGTGCCAGCAGGTTCTCTCAGGGGCCTCCTGACACCGAAGCTTTCTCT. It is translated as CASRFSQGPPDTEAFS.

This CDR3 is CSVQTNYGYTF. CDR3 nucleotide sequence: TGCAGTGTCCAGACTAACTATGGCTACACCTTC. The chain recombines TRBV20-1 with TRBJ1-2; D uncertain. V was clipped by 7 bases and J by 0 bases, with 6 bases between them. CDR1 is DFQATT and CDR2 is SNEGSKA in the germline V gene (reference sequence). The CDR3 has 11 residues.

Only one count was recorded for this clonotype. This rearrangement joins TRBV3-1 to TRBJ1-5, with D uncertain. The germline CDR1 and CDR2 sequences are LGHDT and YNNKEL (reference sequence). The ends were cut back, 0 bases at V and 1 base at J, with 10 bases in the middle. The length of the CDR3 is 16 residues. CDR3 amino acids: CASSQDMQGSNQPQHF. The CDR3, as DNA: TGTGCCAGCAGCCAAGATATGCAAGGGAGCAATCAGCCCCAGCATTTT.

This clonotype showed up many times. The genes are TRBV7-9 and TRBJ2-7; 7 positions agree with TRBD1. The CDR3 is made up of 14 amino acids. Germline V gene sequence: CDR1 SEHNR, CDR2 FQNEAQ (reference sequence). V trimming: 1 base; J trimming: 5 bases; junction bases outside the gene matches: 5. In DNA, the CDR3 is TGTGCCAGCAGCTTAGTGACAGGGATTGACGAGCAGTACTTC. Amino acid sequence: CASSLVTGIDEQYF.

This clonotype was seen repeatedly, ten times or more. This chain joins TRBV30 and TRBJ1-4; D gene unclear. The CDR3 sequence is 13 residues long. Between the trimmed V and J ends, which lost 4 bases and 7 bases, there was a span of 13 bases. The germline gives CDR1 GTSNPN, CDR2 SVGIG (reference sequence). CDR3 sequence: CAWTPVRGEKLFF. In DNA, the CDR3 is TGTGCCTGGACCCCGGTCCGCGGTGAAAAACTGTTTTTT.

The chain combines TRBV3-1 with TRBJ2-5; D perhaps matches TRBD1 (5 bases). The V end lost 3 bases, the J end lost 5 bases, and 13 bases lay between the germline ends. CDR3 length: 14 amino acids. Germline loops: CDR1 LGHDT, CDR2 YNNKEL (reference sequence). CDR3 DNA: TGTGCCAGCAGCCACCCCCATAAGGGGGAGACCCAGTACTTC. As protein: CASSHPHKGETQYF.

This clonotype was recorded at least ten times. The chain's CDR3 is CASSVMNDNYGYTF. The CDR3 coding sequence is TGTGCCAGCAGTGTAATGAACGATAACTATGGCTACACCTTC. The V gene is TRBV2, the J gene TRBJ1-2; D remains ambiguous. Germline CDR1 and CDR2: SNHLY and FYNNEI. The CDR3 is made up of 14 amino acids. V was trimmed by 4 bases and J by 1 base, leaving 10 bases between them.

The chain has TRBV9 and TRBJ1-2; perhaps TRBD1 as D (5 bases). Germline V gives CDR1 SGDLS, CDR2 YYNGEE. Deletions cut 3 bases from V and 2 bases from J, with 14 bases between. The CDR3 is made up of 15 amino acids. The CDR3 sequence: CASSAGVGGNYGYTF. The CDR3 coding sequence is TGTGCCAGCAGCGCTGGAGTGGGGGGAAACTATGGCTACACCTTC.

The V call is TRBV29-1, the J call TRBJ2-3; no definite D call. The germline V gene has CDR1 SQVTM and CDR2 ANQGSEA. This CDR3 has 15 residues. The germline V and J ends were trimmed by 0 bases and 5 bases, with 15 bases remaining between them. DNA of the CDR3: TGCAGCGTTGAAGATAAGGCCCTACGGCAAGATACGCAGTATTTT. Translation gives CSVEDKALRQDTQYF.

Regarding this clonotype: One end of the junction does not line up with germline, which may come from a read error. The J gene is TRBJ2-5, the V gene TRBV13; TRBD2 matches 9 bases. There are 16 residues in the CDR3. The germline CDR1 and CDR2 sequences are PRHDT and FYEKMQ (reference sequence). The CDR3 DNA follows: TGTGCCAGCAGCTTAGCCCTAGCGGGGAGAGGAGAGACCCAGCACTTC. Its protein product is CASSLALAGRGETQHF.

This clonotype was observed at least ten times. The chain carries TRBV11-3 and TRBJ2-5, with 8 positions matching TRBD1. This CDR3 is built from 17 residues. Germline CDR1 and CDR2: SGHNT and YENEEA. V was pared by 1 base and J by 3 bases, with 10 bases of the junction left unmatched. CDR3 DNA: TGTGCCAGCAGCTTAGTTTGGGCGACAGGGGAGGAAGAGACCCAGTACTTC. This translates into CASSLVWATGEEETQYF.

V and J are TRBV19 and TRBJ1-2, with unresolved D. Germline values: CDR1 LNHDA, CDR2 SQIVND (reference sequence). V shed 8 bases and J shed 0 bases, with 13 bases lying between them. The CDR3 runs to 14 residues. The CDR3 DNA reads as TGTGCCAGTTCTATGTCTATTGCTAACTATGGCTACACCTTC. Translation: CASSMSIANYGYTF. Filled out from reference TRBV19 and TRBJ1-2, the complete variable domain reads DGGITQSPKYLFRKEGQNVTLSCEQNLNHDAMYWYRQDPGQGLRLIYYSQIVNDFQKGDIAEGYSVSREKKESFPLTVTSAQKNPTAFYLCASSMSIANYGYTFGSGTRLTVV.

This clonotype was recorded only once. The rearrangement uses TRBV6-1 and TRBJ2-3; D uncertain. This CDR3 contains 13 residues. V was clipped by 6 bases and J by 2 bases, with 9 bases between them. Germline V gene sequence: CDR1 MNHNS, CDR2 SASEGT. CDR3 residues: CASSTIFTDTQYF. Here the CDR3 DNA reads TGTGCCAGCAGCACGATTTTCACAGATACGCAGTATTTT.

This clonotype was picked up many times. The rearrangement uses TRBV27 and TRBJ1-2; TRBD1 might be the D (5 bases). Trimming shortened V by 5 bases and J by 7 bases, and 17 bases separated the two germline ends. This CDR3 has 14 amino acids. Germline-derived CDR1 and CDR2 are MNHEY and SMNVEV (reference sequence). Here the CDR3 reads CASSPREGSAGYTF. The CDR3 DNA sequence: TGTGCCAGCAGTCCGCGGGAGGGGTCGGCTGGCTACACCTTC.

This clonotype was detected many times. As DNA, the CDR3 is TGTGCCAGCAGCTACCGAGGGACAGGCTATGGCTACACCTTC. Protein sequence: CASSYRGTGYGYTF. This chain uses TRBV7-2 with TRBJ1-2; 8 bases line up with TRBD1. The length of the CDR3 is 14 residues. Germline CDR1 is SGHTA and CDR2 is FQGNSA. Losses at the gene ends were 4 bases for V and 4 bases for J; bases not matched to a gene: 5.

CDR3 amino acids: CASSPTGTGEVWVWNTEAFF. CDR3 DNA: TGCGCCAGCAGCCCTACCGGGACGGGAGAAGTTTGGGTCTGGAACACTGAAGCTTTCTTT. The chain links TRBV5-1 to TRBJ1-1, with D possibly TRBD1 on 5 matching bases. Trimming removed 4 bases at V and 1 base at J, with 29 bases between. The length of the CDR3 is 20 residues. The germline CDR1 and CDR2 sequences are SGHRS and YFSETQ. Filled out from reference TRBV5-1 and TRBJ1-1, the complete variable domain reads KAGVTQTPRYLIKTRGQQVTLSCSPISGHRSVSWYQQTPGQGLQFLFEYFSETQRNKGNFPGRFSGRQFSNSRSEMNVSTLELGDSALYLCASSPTGTGEVWVWNTEAFFGQGTRLTVV.

This clonotype occurred many times. The chain carries TRBV12-5 and TRBJ1-6; D gene unclear. Germline values: CDR1 LGHNT, CDR2 FRNRAP. This CDR3 is 15 amino acids long. Trimming took 0 bases from V and 6 from J, leaving 9 bases between them. CDR3 amino acids: CASGLVRRTNSPLHF. CDR3 coding DNA: TGTGCTAGTGGTTTGGTACGAAGGACTAATTCACCCCTCCACTTT.

Concerning this clonotype itself: A much larger clone lies a single base off, so this may be a read error. This sequence joins TRBV28 and TRBJ2-2, with TRBD1 matching over 8 bases. The trim removed 1 base at V and 6 bases at J, leaving 4 bases unmatched. Looked up from germline, CDR1 is MDHEN and CDR2 is SYDVKM. CDR3 size: 15 residues. CDR3 sequence reads: CASSLSGGTAGELFF. For the CDR3, the DNA is TGTGCCAGCAGTTTATCAGGGGGCACCGCCGGGGAGCTGTTTTTT.

This clonotype was detected ten times or more. This chain links TRBV10-1 with TRBJ2-5; perhaps TRBD2 as D (5 bases). Germline V gene data show CDR1 as WNHNN and CDR2 as SYGVQD (reference sequence). V was clipped by 0 bases and J by 5 bases, with 10 bases between them. This CDR3 spans 14 amino acids. CDR3 residues: CASSESGGGETQYF. The CDR3 nucleotides are TGCGCCAGCAGTGAGTCTGGAGGTGGGGAGACCCAGTACTTC.

This clonotype came up many times. This rearrangement joins TRBV12-3 or TRBV12-4 to TRBJ1-2; 10 nucleotides line up with TRBD1. After removal of 4 bases from V and 4 bases from J, the junction contained 3 bases not matched to a gene. This CDR3 region has 14 residues. The CDR3 region is CASSSTGGAYGYTF. CDR3 nucleotide sequence: TGTGCCAGCAGTTCGACAGGGGGCGCCTATGGCTACACCTTC.

This clonotype was seen at least ten times. The V and J genes are TRBV6-1 and TRBJ2-2; D may match TRBD1 or TRBD2 (5 bases each). Germline V gene lookup returns CDR1 MNHNS and CDR2 SASEGT. The CDR3 loop spans 13 amino acids. V shed 8 bases and J shed 7 bases, with 14 bases lying between them. The DNA of the CDR3 is TGTGCCAGCGCGACGGGGCGTGTCGGGGAGCTGTTTTTT. Translation: CASATGRVGELFF.

This clonotype has more than one count but fewer than ten. A much larger clone is a single base away; this may be a read error. A read error is likely, as this CDR3 ends without the conserved phenylalanine or tryptophan. V usage is TRBV7-3 and J usage is TRBJ2-5; 9 positions match TRBD1. Germline assignment: CDR1 SGHTA and CDR2 FQGTGA. V lost 5 bases to trimming and J lost 2 bases; unmatched junction nucleotides: 6. This CDR3 has 15 amino acids. Here the CDR3 DNA reads TGTGCCAGCAGCCAACGGACAGGGGATCAAGAGACCCAGTACCTC. Translating gives CASSQRTGDQETQYL.

Note on this clonotype: Being one base from a much bigger clone, this may be a read error. The chain combines TRBV6-1 with TRBJ1-2; D not certain. CDR1 and CDR2 (germline): MNHNS, SASEGT. This CDR3 comprises 13 residues. Trimming cost V 1 base and J 4 bases, with 7 bases left between them. DNA for the CDR3: TGTGCCAGCAGTGAAGTTATCGTCTATGGCTACACCTTC. Encoded protein: CASSEVIVYGYTF.

In its sample, this clonotype was seen many times. V usage is TRBV20-1 and J usage is TRBJ1-1, with D maybe TRBD1 (5 bases). This CDR3 has 13 residues. Trimming stripped 3 bases from V and 4 bases from J, with 12 bases between. CDR1 and CDR2 (germline): DFQATT, SNEGSKA (reference sequence). CDR3 in DNA: TGCAGTGCTAGGCTGGGGGTGGGCACTGAAGCTTTCTTT. It codes for CSARLGVGTEAFF.